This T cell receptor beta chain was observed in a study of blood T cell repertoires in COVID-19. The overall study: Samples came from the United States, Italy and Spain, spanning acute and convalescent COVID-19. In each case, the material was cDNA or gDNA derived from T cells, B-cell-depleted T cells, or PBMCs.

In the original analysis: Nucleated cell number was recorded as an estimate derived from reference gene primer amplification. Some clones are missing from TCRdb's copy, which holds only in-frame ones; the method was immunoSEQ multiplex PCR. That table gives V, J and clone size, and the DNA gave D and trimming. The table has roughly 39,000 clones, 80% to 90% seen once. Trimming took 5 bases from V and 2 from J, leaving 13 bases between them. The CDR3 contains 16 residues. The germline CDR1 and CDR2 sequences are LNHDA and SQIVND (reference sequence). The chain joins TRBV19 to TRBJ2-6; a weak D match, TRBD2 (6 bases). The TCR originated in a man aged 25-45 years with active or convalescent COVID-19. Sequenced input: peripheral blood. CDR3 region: CASSVARGAGANVLTF. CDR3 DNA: TGTGCCAGTAGTGTTGCCCGCGGGGCTGGGGCCAACGTCCTGACTTTC.